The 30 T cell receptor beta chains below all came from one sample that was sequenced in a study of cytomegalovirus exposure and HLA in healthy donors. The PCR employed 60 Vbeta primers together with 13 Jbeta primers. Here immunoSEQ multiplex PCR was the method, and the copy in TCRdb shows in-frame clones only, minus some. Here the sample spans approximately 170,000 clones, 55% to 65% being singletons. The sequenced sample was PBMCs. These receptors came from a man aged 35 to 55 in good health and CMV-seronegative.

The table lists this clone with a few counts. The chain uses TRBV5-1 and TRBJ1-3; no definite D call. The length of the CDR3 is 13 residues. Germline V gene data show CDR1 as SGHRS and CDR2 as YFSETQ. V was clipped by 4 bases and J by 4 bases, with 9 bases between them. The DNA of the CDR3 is TGCGCCAGCAGCCCGGAGGGAGGAAACACCATATATTTT. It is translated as CASSPEGGNTIYF.

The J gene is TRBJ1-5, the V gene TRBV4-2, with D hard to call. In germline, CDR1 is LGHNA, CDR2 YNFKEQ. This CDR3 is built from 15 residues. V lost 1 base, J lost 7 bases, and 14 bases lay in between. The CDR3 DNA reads TGTGCCAGCAGCCAAGGGTCAGAACGTTGGCAGCCCCAGCATTTT. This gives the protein CASSQGSERWQPQHF.

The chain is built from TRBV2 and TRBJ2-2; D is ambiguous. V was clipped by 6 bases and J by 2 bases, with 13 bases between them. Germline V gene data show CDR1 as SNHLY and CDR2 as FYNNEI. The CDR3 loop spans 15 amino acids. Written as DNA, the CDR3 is TGTGCCAGCAGGAGCCCAAATGCCAACACCGGGGAGCTGTTTTTT. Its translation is CASRSPNANTGELFF.

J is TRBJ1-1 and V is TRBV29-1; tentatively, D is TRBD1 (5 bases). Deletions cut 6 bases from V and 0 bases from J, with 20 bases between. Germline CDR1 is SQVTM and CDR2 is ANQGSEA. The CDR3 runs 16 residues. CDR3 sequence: CSVWERDSGMNTEAFF. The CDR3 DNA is TGCAGCGTCTGGGAGCGGGACTCAGGGATGAACACTGAAGCTTTCTTT.

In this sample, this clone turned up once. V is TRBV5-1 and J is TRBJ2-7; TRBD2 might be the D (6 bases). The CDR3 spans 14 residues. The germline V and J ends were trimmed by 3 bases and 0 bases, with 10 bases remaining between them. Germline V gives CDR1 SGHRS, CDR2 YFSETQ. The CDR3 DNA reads TGCGCCAGCAGCTCCGGGACTGACTCCTACGAGCAGTACTTC. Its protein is CASSSGTDSYEQYF.

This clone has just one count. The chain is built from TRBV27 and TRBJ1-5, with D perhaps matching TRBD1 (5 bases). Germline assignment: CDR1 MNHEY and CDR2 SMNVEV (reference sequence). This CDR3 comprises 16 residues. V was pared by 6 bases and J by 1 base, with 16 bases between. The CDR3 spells CASSTTAGSSNQPQHF. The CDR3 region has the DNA TGTGCCAGCAGCACCACGGCAGGGTCGAGCAATCAGCCCCAGCATTTT.

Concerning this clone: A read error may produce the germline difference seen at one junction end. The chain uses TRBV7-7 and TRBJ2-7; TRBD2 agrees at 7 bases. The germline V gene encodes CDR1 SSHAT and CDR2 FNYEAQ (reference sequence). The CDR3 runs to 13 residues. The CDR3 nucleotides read TGTGCTAGCAGCTCGGGGAGGGGTTACGAGCAGTACTTC. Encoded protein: CASSSGRGYEQYF. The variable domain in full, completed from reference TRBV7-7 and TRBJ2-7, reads GAGVSQSPRYKVTKRGQDVTLRCDPISSHATLYWYQQALGQGPEFLTYFNYEAQPDKSGLPSDRFSAERPEGSISTLTIQRTEQRDSAMYRCASSSGRGYEQYFGPGTRLTVT.

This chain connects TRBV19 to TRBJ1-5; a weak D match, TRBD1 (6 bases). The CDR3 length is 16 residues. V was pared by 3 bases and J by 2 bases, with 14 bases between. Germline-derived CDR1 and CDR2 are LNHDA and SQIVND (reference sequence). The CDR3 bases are TGTGCCAGTAGTATCCGGGGGGCTAGGGGCAATCAGCCCCAGCATTTT. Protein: CASSIRGARGNQPQHF.

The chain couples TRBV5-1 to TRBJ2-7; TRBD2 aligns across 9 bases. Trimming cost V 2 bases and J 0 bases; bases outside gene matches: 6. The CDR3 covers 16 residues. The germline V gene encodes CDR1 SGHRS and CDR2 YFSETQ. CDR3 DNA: TGCGCCAGCAGCTTTGCGACTAGCGGCGGCTCCTACGAGCAGTACTTC. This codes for CASSFATSGGSYEQYF. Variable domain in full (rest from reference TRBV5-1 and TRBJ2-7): KAGVTQTPRYLIKTRGQQVTLSCSPISGHRSVSWYQQTPGQGLQFLFEYFSETQRNKGNFPGRFSGRQFSNSRSEMNVSTLELGDSALYLCASSFATSGGSYEQYFGPGTRLTVT.

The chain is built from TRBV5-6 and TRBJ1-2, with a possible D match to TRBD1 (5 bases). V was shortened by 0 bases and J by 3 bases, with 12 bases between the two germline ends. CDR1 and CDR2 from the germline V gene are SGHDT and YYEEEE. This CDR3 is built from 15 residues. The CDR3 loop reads CASSLEVRVDYGYTF. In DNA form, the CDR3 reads TGTGCCAGCAGCTTGGAGGTCAGGGTGGACTATGGCTACACCTTC.

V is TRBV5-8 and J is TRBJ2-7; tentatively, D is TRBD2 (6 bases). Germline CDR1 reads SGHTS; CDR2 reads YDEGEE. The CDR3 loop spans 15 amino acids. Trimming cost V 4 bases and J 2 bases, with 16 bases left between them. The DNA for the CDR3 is TGTGCCAGCAGCCGAACCCTGGGACTGACCTACGAGCAGTACTTC. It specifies CASSRTLGLTYEQYF.

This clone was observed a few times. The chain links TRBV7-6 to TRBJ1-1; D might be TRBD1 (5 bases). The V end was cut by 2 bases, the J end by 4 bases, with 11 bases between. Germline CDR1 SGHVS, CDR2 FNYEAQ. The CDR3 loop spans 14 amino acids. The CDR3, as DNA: TGTGCCAGCAGCTTACAGGGAGGGAGCACTGAAGCTTTCTTT. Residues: CASSLQGGSTEAFF.

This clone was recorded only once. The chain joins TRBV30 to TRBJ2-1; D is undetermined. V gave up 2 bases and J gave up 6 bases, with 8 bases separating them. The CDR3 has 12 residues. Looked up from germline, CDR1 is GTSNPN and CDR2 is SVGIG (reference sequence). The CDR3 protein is CAWSSDFNEQFF. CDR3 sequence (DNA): TGTGCCTGGAGTTCTGACTTCAATGAGCAGTTCTTC.

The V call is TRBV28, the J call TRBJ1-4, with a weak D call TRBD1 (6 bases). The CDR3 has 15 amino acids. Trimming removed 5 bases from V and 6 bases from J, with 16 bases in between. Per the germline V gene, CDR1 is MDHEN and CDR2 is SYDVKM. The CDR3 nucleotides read TGTGCCAGCAGTGTAATGGGGGCTGGGTATGAAAAACTGTTTTTT. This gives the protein CASSVMGAGYEKLFF.

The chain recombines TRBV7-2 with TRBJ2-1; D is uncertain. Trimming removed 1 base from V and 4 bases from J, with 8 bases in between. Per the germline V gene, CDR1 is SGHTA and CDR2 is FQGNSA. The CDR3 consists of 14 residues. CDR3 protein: CASSLGLAYNEQFF. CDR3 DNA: TGTGCCAGCAGCTTAGGACTGGCTTACAATGAGCAGTTCTTC.

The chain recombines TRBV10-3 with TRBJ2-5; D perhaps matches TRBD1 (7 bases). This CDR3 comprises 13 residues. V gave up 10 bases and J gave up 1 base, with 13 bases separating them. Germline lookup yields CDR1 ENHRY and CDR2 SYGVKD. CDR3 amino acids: CATNQGGQETQYF. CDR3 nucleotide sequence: TGTGCCACGAATCAGGGGGGCCAAGAGACCCAGTACTTC.

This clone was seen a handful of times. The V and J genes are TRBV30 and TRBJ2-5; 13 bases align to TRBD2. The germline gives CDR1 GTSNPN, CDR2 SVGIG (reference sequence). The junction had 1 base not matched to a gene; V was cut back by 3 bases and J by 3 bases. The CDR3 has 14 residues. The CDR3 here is CAWRGLAGEETQYF. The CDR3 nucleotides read TGTGCCTGGAGAGGACTAGCGGGAGAAGAGACCCAGTACTTC.

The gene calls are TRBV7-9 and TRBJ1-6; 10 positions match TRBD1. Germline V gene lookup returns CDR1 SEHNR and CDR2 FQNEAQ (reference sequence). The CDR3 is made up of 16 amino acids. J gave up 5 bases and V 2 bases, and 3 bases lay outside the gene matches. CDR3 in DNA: TGTGCCAGCAGCTTACCCGGGACAGGGGATAATTCACCCCTCCACTTT. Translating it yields CASSLPGTGDNSPLHF.

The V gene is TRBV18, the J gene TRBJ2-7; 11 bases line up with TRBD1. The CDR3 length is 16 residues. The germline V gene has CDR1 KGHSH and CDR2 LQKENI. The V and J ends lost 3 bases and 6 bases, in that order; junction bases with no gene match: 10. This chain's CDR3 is CASSPPNRDRGTEQYF. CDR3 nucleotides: TGTGCCAGCTCACCGCCGAATCGGGACAGGGGGACCGAGCAGTACTTC.

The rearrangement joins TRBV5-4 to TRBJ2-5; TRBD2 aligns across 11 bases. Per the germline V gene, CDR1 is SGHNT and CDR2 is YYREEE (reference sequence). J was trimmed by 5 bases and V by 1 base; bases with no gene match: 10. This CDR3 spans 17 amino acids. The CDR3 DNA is TGTGCCAGCAGCTTGCCGATTAGCGGGAGGGCCGGGGAGACCCAGTACTTC. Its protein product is CASSLPISGRAGETQYF.

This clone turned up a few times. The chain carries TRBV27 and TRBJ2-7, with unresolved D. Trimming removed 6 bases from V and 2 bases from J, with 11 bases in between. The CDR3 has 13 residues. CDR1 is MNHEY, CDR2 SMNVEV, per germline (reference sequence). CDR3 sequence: CASRHTVTYEQYF. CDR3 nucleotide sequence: TGTGCCAGCAGACACACCGTCACCTACGAGCAGTACTTC.

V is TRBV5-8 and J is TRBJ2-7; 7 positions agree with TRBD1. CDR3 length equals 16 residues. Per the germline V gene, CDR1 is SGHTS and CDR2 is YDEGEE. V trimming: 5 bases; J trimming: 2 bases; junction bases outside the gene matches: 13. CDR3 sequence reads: CASSFAGDRSTYEQYF. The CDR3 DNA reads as TGTGCCAGCAGTTTTGCAGGGGACAGAAGTACCTACGAGCAGTACTTC.

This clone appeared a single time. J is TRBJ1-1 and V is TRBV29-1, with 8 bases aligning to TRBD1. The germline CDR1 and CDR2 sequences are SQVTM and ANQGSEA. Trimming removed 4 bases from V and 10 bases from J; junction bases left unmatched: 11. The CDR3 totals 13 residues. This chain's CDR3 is CSVVGAGGRLAFF. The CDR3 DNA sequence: TGCAGCGTTGTTGGGGCAGGGGGCCGGTTAGCTTTCTTT.

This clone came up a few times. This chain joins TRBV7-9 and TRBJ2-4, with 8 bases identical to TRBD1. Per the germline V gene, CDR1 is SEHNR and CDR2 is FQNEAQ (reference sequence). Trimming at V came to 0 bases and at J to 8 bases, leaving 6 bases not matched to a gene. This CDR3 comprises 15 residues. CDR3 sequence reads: CASSLATTGVDIQYF. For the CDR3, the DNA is TGTGCCAGCAGCTTAGCGACGACAGGGGTGGACATTCAGTACTTC.

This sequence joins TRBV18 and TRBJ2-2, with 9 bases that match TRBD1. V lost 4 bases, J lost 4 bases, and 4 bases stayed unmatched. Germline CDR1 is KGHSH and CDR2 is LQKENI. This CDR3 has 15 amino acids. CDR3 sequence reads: CASSLGQGSTGELFF. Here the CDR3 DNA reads TGTGCCAGCTCACTCGGACAGGGGAGCACCGGGGAGCTGTTTTTT.

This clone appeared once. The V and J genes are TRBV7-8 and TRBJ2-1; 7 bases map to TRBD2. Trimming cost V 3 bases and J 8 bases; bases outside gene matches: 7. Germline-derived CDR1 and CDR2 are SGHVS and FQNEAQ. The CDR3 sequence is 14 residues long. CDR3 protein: CASSFQAGEYEQFF. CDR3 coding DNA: TGTGCCAGCAGCTTTCAGGCGGGAGAGTATGAGCAGTTCTTC.

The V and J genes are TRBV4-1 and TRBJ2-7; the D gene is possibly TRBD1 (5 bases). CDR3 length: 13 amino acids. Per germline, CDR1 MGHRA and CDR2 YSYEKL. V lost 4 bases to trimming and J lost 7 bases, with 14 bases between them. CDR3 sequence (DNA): TGCGCCAGCAGCCTTGACAGCTCTGGAGAGCAGTACTTC. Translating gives CASSLDSSGEQYF.

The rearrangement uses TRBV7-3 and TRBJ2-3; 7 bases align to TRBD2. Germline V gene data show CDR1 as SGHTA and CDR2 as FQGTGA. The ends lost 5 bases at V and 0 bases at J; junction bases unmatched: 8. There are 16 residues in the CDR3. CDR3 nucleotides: TGTGCCAGCAGCCAACTGACTAGCACGAGCACAGATACGCAGTATTTT. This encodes CASSQLTSTSTDTQYF.

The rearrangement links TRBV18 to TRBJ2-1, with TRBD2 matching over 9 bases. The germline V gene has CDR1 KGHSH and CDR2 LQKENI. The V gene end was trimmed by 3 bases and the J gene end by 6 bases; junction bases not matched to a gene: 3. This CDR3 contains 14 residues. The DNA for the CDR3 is TGTGCCAGCTCACCGCCTAGCGGGGCCAATGAGCAGTTCTTC. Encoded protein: CASSPPSGANEQFF.

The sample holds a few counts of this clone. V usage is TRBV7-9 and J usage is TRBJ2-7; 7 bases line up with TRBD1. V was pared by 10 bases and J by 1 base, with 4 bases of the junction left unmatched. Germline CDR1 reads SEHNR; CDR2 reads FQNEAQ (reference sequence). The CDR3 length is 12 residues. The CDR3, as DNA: TGTGCCACACAGGGGTGGTCCTACGAGCAGTACTTC. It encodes CATQGWSYEQYF.